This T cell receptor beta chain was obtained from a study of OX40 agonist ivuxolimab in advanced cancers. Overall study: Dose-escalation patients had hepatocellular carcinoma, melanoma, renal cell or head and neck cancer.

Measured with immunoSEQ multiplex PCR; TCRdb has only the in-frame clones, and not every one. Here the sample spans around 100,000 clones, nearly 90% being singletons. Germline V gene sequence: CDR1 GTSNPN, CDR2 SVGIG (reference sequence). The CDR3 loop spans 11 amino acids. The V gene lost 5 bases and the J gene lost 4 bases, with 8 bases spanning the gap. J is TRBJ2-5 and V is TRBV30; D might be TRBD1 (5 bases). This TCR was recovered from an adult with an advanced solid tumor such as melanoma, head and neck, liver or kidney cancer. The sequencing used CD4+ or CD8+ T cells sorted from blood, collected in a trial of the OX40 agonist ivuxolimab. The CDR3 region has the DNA TGTGCCTGGGATAGGGGAGAGACCCAGTACTTC. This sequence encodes CAWDRGETQYF.